A selection of T cell receptor beta chains follows, all from one sample in a study of a mutant IDH1 vaccine in newly diagnosed glioma. No antigen is known for these receptors. Some clones are missing from TCRdb's copy, which holds only in-frame ones; the method was immunoSEQ multiplex PCR. This sample has tens of thousands of clones, with roughly 74% found just once. The material sequenced was PBMCs, taken from a glioma patient whose treatment included an IDH1 peptide vaccine. These receptors all come from a man between 50 and 59 years old with glioma. CDR3s include the opening cysteine and the closing phenylalanine or tryptophan. The D gene is left open where the match is weak. Some rows have no size entry. The others give once, few or many, or a class for an expanded clone.

CDR3: CATSGRQGQEKLFF
DNA: TGTGCCACCAGCGGCCGACAGGGCCAAGAAAAACTGTTTTTT
D: TRBD1
V: TRBV15
size: few
J: TRBJ1-4

CDR3: CASSPSLNTEAFF
DNA: TGTGCCAGCAGCCCCAGTCTGAACACTGAAGCTTTCTTT
D: -
V: TRBV7-8
size: -
J: TRBJ1-1

CDR3: CASSGPTSGGRETQYF
DNA: TGTGCCAGCAGCGGACCCACTAGCGGGGGGCGAGAGACCCAGTACTTC
D: TRBD2
V: TRBV9
size: -
J: TRBJ2-5

CDR3: CASSFPGQGENIQYF
DNA: TGTGCCAGCAGCTTCCCCGGACAGGGGGAGAACATTCAGTACTTC
D: TRBD1
V: TRBV5-4
size: -
J: TRBJ2-4

CDR3: CASIGGRGRPQHF
DNA: TGTGCCAGCATAGGGGGCAGGGGTAGGCCCCAGCATTTT
D: TRBD1
V: TRBV6-1
size: -
J: TRBJ1-5

CDR3: CASSEAGAGQPQHF
DNA: TGTGCCAGCAGTGAAGCGGGGGCGGGTCAGCCCCAGCATTTT
D: -
V: TRBV6-1
size: -
J: TRBJ1-5

CDR3: CASSPRDEGFEQYF
DNA: TGCGCCAGCAGCCCCCGGGACGAAGGGTTCGAGCAGTACTTC
D: -
V: TRBV5-1
size: once
J: TRBJ2-7

CDR3: CATSRGLGANYGYTF
DNA: TGTGCCACCAGCAGAGGGCTAGGAGCTAACTATGGCTACACCTTC
D: -
V: TRBV15
size: once
J: TRBJ1-2

CDR3: CASSPEQGWDEQFF
DNA: TGTGCCAGCAGCCCAGAACAGGGTTGGGATGAGCAGTTCTTC
D: -
V: TRBV7-2
size: -
J: TRBJ2-1

CDR3: CASSFEWGEETQYF
DNA: TGCGCCAGCAGCTTTGAGTGGGGAGAAGAGACCCAGTACTTC
D: -
V: TRBV5-1
size: -
J: TRBJ2-5

CDR3: CSVEDPGWERKNTEAFF
DNA: TGCAGCGTTGAAGACCCCGGGTGGGAGCGGAAGAACACTGAAGCTTTCTTT
D: -
V: TRBV29-1
size: few
J: TRBJ1-1

CDR3: CASSALSTDTQYF
DNA: TGTGCCAGTAGTGCGCTTTCCACAGATACGCAGTATTTT
D: -
V: TRBV19
size: many
J: TRBJ2-3

CDR3: CASSEVVGRTNEKLFF
DNA: TGTGCCAGCAGCGAAGTTGTGGGGCGAACTAATGAAAAACTGTTTTTT
D: -
V: TRBV6-1
size: -
J: TRBJ1-4

CDR3: CASTSGSGTEAFF
DNA: TGTGCCAGTACCTCCGGGAGTGGCACTGAAGCTTTCTTT
D: -
V: TRBV19
size: -
J: TRBJ1-1

CDR3: CASSQDRESRPFF
DNA: TGCGCCAGCAGCCAAGATCGGGAATCTAGGCCGTTCTTC
D: -
V: TRBV4-1
size: -
J: TRBJ2-1

CDR3: CASRDRGTTDTQYF
DNA: TGTGCCAGCAGAGATAGGGGGACCACAGATACGCAGTATTTT
D: -
V: TRBV6-5
size: -
J: TRBJ2-3

CDR3: CASSLGQSGNQPQHF
DNA: TGTGCCAGCAGCTTGGGCCAGAGTGGCAATCAGCCCCAGCATTTT
D: -
V: TRBV5-6
size: few
J: TRBJ1-5

CDR3: CASSLSRGFAGELFF
DNA: TGTGCCAGCAGCTTGTCGAGGGGGTTCGCCGGGGAGCTGTTTTTT
D: -
V: TRBV11-1
size: few
J: TRBJ2-2

CDR3: CASSRTRQGGYEQYF
DNA: TGTGCCAGCAGCCGTACCCGACAGGGCGGCTACGAGCAGTACTTC
D: TRBD1
V: TRBV6-6
size: -
J: TRBJ2-7

CDR3: CASRTSRGELFF
DNA: TGTGCCAGCCGGACTAGCCGCGGGGAGCTGTTTTTT
D: TRBD2
V: TRBV2
size: -
J: TRBJ2-2

CDR3: CASSLIQGDEKLFF
DNA: TGTGCCAGCAGTCTCATACAGGGGGATGAAAAACTGTTTTTT
D: TRBD1
V: TRBV6-5
size: -
J: TRBJ1-4

CDR3: CASSITLLGLNIQYF
DNA: TGTGCCAGTAGTATAACCCTATTGGGCTTAAACATTCAGTACTTC
D: -
V: TRBV19
size: -
J: TRBJ2-4

CDR3: CASSFPSGGQDEQFF
DNA: TGTGCCAGCAGCTTCCCAAGCGGGGGGCAGGATGAGCAGTTCTTC
D: TRBD2
V: TRBV5-6
size: -
J: TRBJ2-1

CDR3: CASSSFGTRMNEQFF
DNA: TGTGCCAGCAGCTCCTTCGGGACTAGGATGAATGAGCAGTTCTTC
D: TRBD2
V: TRBV5-6
size: -
J: TRBJ2-1

CDR3: CASSLSARGLTQYF
DNA: TGTGCCAGCAGTTTATCCGCCCGGGGTCTGACGCAGTATTTT
D: -
V: TRBV27
size: few
J: TRBJ2-3

CDR3: CASSSLFEGGNGYTF
DNA: TGTGCCAGCAGTTCCCTCTTTGAAGGGGGGAACGGCTACACCTTC
D: -
V: TRBV6-5
size: -
J: TRBJ1-2

CDR3: CASSLRGEETQYF
DNA: TGTGCCAGCAGCTTGAGGGGGGAGGAGACCCAGTACTTC
D: -
V: TRBV5-4
size: once
J: TRBJ2-5

CDR3: CASSLAGGGHSTDTQYF
DNA: TGTGCCAGCAGCTTAGCCGGCGGGGGCCATAGCACAGATACGCAGTATTTT
D: -
V: TRBV7-8
size: -
J: TRBJ2-3

CDR3: CASSIDGLYGYTF
DNA: TGTGCCAGTAGTATTGACGGCCTCTATGGCTACACCTTC
D: -
V: TRBV19
size: -
J: TRBJ1-2

CDR3: CTSSLAQYTGELFF
DNA: TGTACCAGCAGTTTAGCACAGTACACCGGGGAGCTGTTTTTT
D: -
V: TRBV28
size: -
J: TRBJ2-2

CDR3: CSGQIGVTEAFF
DNA: TGCAGCGGCCAGATCGGAGTCACTGAAGCTTTCTTT
D: -
V: TRBV29-1
size: -
J: TRBJ1-1

CDR3: CASTGESNTGELFF
DNA: TGTGCCAGCACCGGGGAATCGAACACCGGGGAGCTGTTTTTT
D: -
V: TRBV6-6
size: -
J: TRBJ2-2

CDR3: CATSRDFGGADEQYF
DNA: TGTGCCACCAGCAGAGACTTCGGGGGAGCGGACGAGCAGTACTTC
D: -
V: TRBV15
size: -
J: TRBJ2-7

CDR3: CASSVTGGPNQPQHF
DNA: TGTGCCAGCAGCGTCACAGGGGGACCCAATCAGCCCCAGCATTTT
D: TRBD1
V: TRBV9
size: -
J: TRBJ1-5

CDR3: CASSSRDRLTDTQYF
DNA: TGTGCCAGCAGCTCACGGGACAGGCTCACAGATACGCAGTATTTT
D: TRBD1
V: TRBV7-2
size: -
J: TRBJ2-3

CDR3: CAWGLRETQYF
DNA: TGTGCCTGGGGGCTGAGGGAGACCCAGTACTTC
D: -
V: TRBV30
size: once
J: TRBJ2-5

CDR3: CASSVGRVGGDTQYF
DNA: TGTGCCAGCAGCGTAGGGCGGGTCGGAGGAGATACGCAGTATTTT
D: -
V: TRBV9
size: -
J: TRBJ2-3

CDR3: CASSELGSYTEAFF
DNA: TGTGCCAGCAGTGAATTGGGGAGCTACACTGAAGCTTTCTTT
D: -
V: TRBV2
size: -
J: TRBJ1-1

CDR3: CASSLGPGFAYEQYF
DNA: TGTGCCAGCAGCTTAGGCCCCGGGTTTGCCTACGAGCAGTACTTC
D: -
V: TRBV11-2
size: few
J: TRBJ2-7

CDR3: CASSLDRLNEKLFF
DNA: TGTGCCAGCAGCTTAGACAGGCTGAATGAAAAACTGTTTTTT
D: -
V: TRBV7-9
size: few
J: TRBJ1-4

CDR3: CAWRGDSEAFF
DNA: TGTGCCTGGAGGGGAGACAGTGAAGCTTTCTTT
D: -
V: TRBV30
size: -
J: TRBJ1-1

CDR3: CSVQDVRTYEQYF
DNA: TGCAGCGTTCAGGACGTCCGGACGTACGAGCAGTACTTC
D: -
V: TRBV29-1
size: once
J: TRBJ2-7

CDR3: CASSLGGNSAYEQYF
DNA: TGCGCCAGCAGCTTGGGAGGGAATTCGGCCTACGAGCAGTACTTC
D: -
V: TRBV5-1
size: -
J: TRBJ2-7

CDR3: CASSSVPGLVTDTQYF
DNA: TGTGCCAGCAGTTCAGTACCGGGACTAGTCACAGATACGCAGTATTTT
D: TRBD2
V: TRBV27
size: -
J: TRBJ2-3

CDR3: CASRAGGRENEQFF
DNA: TGTGCCAGCAGGGCAGGGGGCCGAGAGAATGAGCAGTTCTTC
D: TRBD1
V: TRBV7-9
size: -
J: TRBJ2-1

CDR3: CASSEGQRGGLGGGELFF
DNA: TGCGCCAGCAGTGAGGGCCAGCGGGGGGGCCTCGGCGGCGGGGAGCTGTTTTTT
D: TRBD2
V: TRBV10-2
size: -
J: TRBJ2-2

CDR3: CASSKEENTEAFF
DNA: TGTGCCAGCTCCAAAGAGGAGAACACTGAAGCTTTCTTT
D: -
V: TRBV6-4
size: -
J: TRBJ1-1